This TCR beta chain originates from a study of blood T cell repertoires in COVID-19. Study background: Material from acute and convalescent COVID-19 was sourced from the United States, Italy and Spain.

The length of the CDR3 is 17 residues. Assay: immunoSEQ multiplex PCR; the TCRdb copy retains only in-frame clones and omits some. Among hundreds of thousands of clones, 70% to 90% were seen once, and the ten largest hold over 3%. The sequence was collected from a woman aged 50 to 65 in a cohort exposed to, infected with or recovered from COVID-19 (not recorded which). Sequencing input: PBMCs or T cells enriched from blood (not recorded which). This chain joins TRBV21-1 and TRBJ1-3. TRBV21-1 is shown as a pseudogene. The CDR3 spells CARYYADGTRSGNTIYF. Here the CDR3 DNA reads TGTGCCAGATACTATGCCGACGGAACCCGCTCTGGAAACACCATATATTTT.